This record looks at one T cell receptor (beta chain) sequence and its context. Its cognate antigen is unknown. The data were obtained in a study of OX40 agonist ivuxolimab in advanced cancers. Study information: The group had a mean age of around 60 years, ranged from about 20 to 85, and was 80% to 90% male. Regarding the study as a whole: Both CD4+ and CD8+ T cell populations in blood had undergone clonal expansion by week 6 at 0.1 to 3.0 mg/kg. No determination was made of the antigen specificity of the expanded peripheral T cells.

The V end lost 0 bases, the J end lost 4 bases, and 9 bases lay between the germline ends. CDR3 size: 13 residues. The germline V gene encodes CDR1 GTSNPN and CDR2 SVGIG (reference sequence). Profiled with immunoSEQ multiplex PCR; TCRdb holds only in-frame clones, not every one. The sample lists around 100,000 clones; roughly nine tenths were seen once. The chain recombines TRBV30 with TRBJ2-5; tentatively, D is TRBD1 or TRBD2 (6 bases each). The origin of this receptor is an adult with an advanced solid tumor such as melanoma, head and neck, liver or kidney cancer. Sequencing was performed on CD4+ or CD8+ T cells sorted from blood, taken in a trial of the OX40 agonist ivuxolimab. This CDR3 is CAWSVGGIETQYF. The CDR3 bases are TGTGCCTGGAGTGTAGGGGGGATAGAGACCCAGTACTTC. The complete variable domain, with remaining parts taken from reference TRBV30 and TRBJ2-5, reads SQTIHQWPATLVQPVGSPLSLECTVEGTSNPNLYWYRQAAGRGLQLLFYSVGIGQISSEVPQNLSASRPQDRQFILSSKKLLLSDSGFYLCAWSVGGIETQYFGPGTRLLVL.